The present TCR beta chain was sequenced within a study of immune evolution from preneoplasia to lung adenocarcinoma. Here immunoSEQ multiplex PCR was the method, and the copy in TCRdb shows in-frame clones only, minus some. Altogether fewer than 4,500 clones are present, about four fifths being singletons, with the ten largest covering 5.5% to 7%. The CDR3 has 14 amino acids. The trim removed 5 bases at V and 5 bases at J, leaving 6 bases unmatched. CDR1 is MNHNS and CDR2 is SASEGT in the germline V gene. Patients had resection in Japan or China between 2014 and 2017. H&E slides confirmed each diagnosis, reviewed by two pathologists independently.

The sequence was collected from a person between 65 and 79 years old with lung adenocarcinoma. Sequenced sample: FFPE adjacent normal lung tissue. This sequence joins TRBV6-1 and TRBJ1-5; 7 bases are a match to TRBD1. The DNA for the CDR3 is TGTGCCAGCAGTCGGACAGGAGCGGATCAGCCCCAGCATTTT. Translated: CASSRTGADQPQHF.